This T cell receptor beta chain was identified in a study of human T cells and chemical hapten exposure. The wider study: For the roughly 25-week duration of the study, patients were given weekly doses of diphenylcyclopropenone on the scalp. DPC 0.01% went on the upper back by patch test, with reading at 6 days. Alopecia areata, totalis and universalis patients, mostly female, were included. Findings and caveats of the study: Among expanded TCRs, significantly more large CDR3 similarity clusters formed than among controls.

The germline gives CDR1 SGHRS, CDR2 YFSETQ. This CDR3 has 15 residues. Deletions cut 0 bases from V and 1 base from J, with 8 bases between. TCRdb processed the RACE reads anew with MiXCR; each CDR3 protein has one entry. In the table there are more than 85,000 distinct CDR3 sequences, approximately 36% of which are singletons. The time point is: patch test 3, about 24 weeks after DPC sensitization. The treatment here: therapeutic diphenylcyclopropenone sensitization with weekly scalp DPC. Concerning this clonotype itself: Its specificity is not known.

The chain couples TRBV5-1 to TRBJ2-1, with D maybe TRBD2 (6 bases). The material sequenced was whole blood, taken in connection with sensitization to the hapten diphenylcyclopropenone (DPC). The TCR was taken from a man in his forties with alopecia areata. Some clones in this sample may be carry-over from other donors' samples. The CDR3 protein is CASSLAGESYNEQFF. The DNA for the CDR3 is TGCGCCAGCAGCTTGGCGGGAGAATCCTACAATGAGCAGTTCTTC.